Each of the 23 T cell receptor beta chains below was sequenced from the same sample in a study of regulatory T cells in long-lasting Graves disease. Time point denoted: persistent/refractory GD, antithyroid drugs over 5 years with positive TRAb. PBMCs provided the RNA from which the TCR library was made. Library construction for TCR beta used iRepertoire HTBI primers and Arm-PCR of CDR3 regions. TCRdb re-derived calls from the multiplex PCR reads in MiXCR, one entry per CDR3 protein. The sample includes approximately 380,000 distinct CDR3 sequences, less than 25% of them seen just once. Material: peripheral blood mononuclear cells (PBMCs), obtained when the disease was refractory, from a patient treated with antithyroid drugs. Receptors originate from a female donor with Graves disease.

This clonotype was counted many times. The gene calls are TRBV11-2 and TRBJ2-5; 8 nucleotides agree with TRBD1. V lost 5 bases to trimming and J lost 4 bases; unmatched junction nucleotides: 6. The germline gives CDR1 SGHAT, CDR2 FQNNGV. The CDR3 loop spans 14 amino acids. The CDR3 region has the DNA TGTGCCAGCAGCCGGGTGGACAGGGTAGAGACCCAGTACTTC. Amino acids: CASSRVDRVETQYF.

The rearrangement joins TRBV6-1 to TRBJ1-6; D call uncertain. The CDR3 consists of 15 residues. Trimming removed 1 base at V and 5 bases at J, with 9 bases between. Germline V gives CDR1 MNHNS, CDR2 SASEGT. CDR3 loop: CASSEDPGDNSPLHF. In DNA form, the CDR3 reads TGTGCCAGCAGTGAAGATCCAGGAGATAATTCACCCCTCCACTTT.

The gene calls are TRBV5-1 and TRBJ2-7; tentatively, D is TRBD1 or TRBD2 (5 bases each). The V end was cut by 3 bases, the J end by 2 bases, with 24 bases between. Germline CDR1 reads SGHRS; CDR2 reads YFSETQ. The CDR3 loop spans 18 amino acids. The CDR3 DNA follows: TGCGCCAGCAGCTGGGGCCTGGTGGGGGACGGAGATACCTACGAGCAGTACTTC. It specifies CASSWGLVGDGDTYEQYF.

This sequence joins TRBV7-2 and TRBJ2-7; 15 positions agree with TRBD2. Germline lookup yields CDR1 SGHTA and CDR2 FQGNSA. With V trimmed by 5 bases and J by 0 bases, 11 bases remained unmatched. This CDR3 region has 19 residues. The CDR3 nucleotides are TGTGCCAGCAGCCCCCGGACTAGCGGGAGGGGCCTTAGCTCCTACGAGCAGTACTTC. Its protein product is CASSPRTSGRGLSSYEQYF.

In its sample, this clonotype was seen once. The chain combines TRBV15 with TRBJ2-4; 11 bases are shared with TRBD2. This CDR3 spans 18 amino acids. The germline CDR1 and CDR2 sequences are LNHNV and YYDKDF (reference sequence). Germline trimming cut 3 bases from V and 1 base from J; bases unmatched to any gene: 8. The DNA of the CDR3 is TGTGCCACCAGCAGTCTAGCGGGAGGCATCGGGGCCAAAAACATTCAGTACTTC. As protein: CATSSLAGGIGAKNIQYF.

The sample holds many counts of this clonotype. This chain uses TRBV6-1 with TRBJ1-1; no clear D. CDR3 length: 10 amino acids. V lost 5 bases to trimming and J lost 4 bases, with 2 bases between them. Germline V gives CDR1 MNHNS, CDR2 SASEGT. The CDR3 protein is CASSRTEAFF. The CDR3 DNA follows: TGTGCCAGCAGTCGCACTGAAGCTTTCTTT.

Comments on this clonotype: A much larger clone is a single base away; this may be a read error. The chain uses TRBV12-3 or TRBV12-4 and TRBJ1-2; 11 bases map to TRBD1. CDR3 length: 12 amino acids. Trimming cost V 7 bases and J 12 bases; bases outside gene matches: 7. The CDR3 here is CASKGQGAGHTF. CDR3 sequence (DNA): TGTGCCAGCAAAGGACAGGGGGCAGGCCACACCTTC.

V and J are TRBV2 and TRBJ2-5; TRBD2 aligns across 10 bases. This CDR3 region has 15 residues. Germline lookup yields CDR1 SNHLY and CDR2 FYNNEI. V lost 8 bases to trimming and J lost 4 bases; unmatched junction nucleotides: 10. The CDR3, as DNA: TGTGCCAGCTCGGAGGTACTAGCGGGGATAGAGACCCAGTACTTC. Translation gives CASSEVLAGIETQYF.

In its sample, this clonotype was seen many times. The chain combines TRBV28 with TRBJ1-1; TRBD1 matches 7 bases. V lost 3 bases to trimming and J lost 1 base; unmatched junction nucleotides: 8. This CDR3 contains 16 residues. CDR1 is MDHEN and CDR2 is SYDVKM in the germline V gene. This chain's CDR3 is CASSFPRQGRNTEAFF. The DNA of the CDR3 is TGTGCCAGCAGTTTTCCTCGACAGGGACGGAACACTGAAGCTTTCTTT.

This clonotype was picked up many times. This rearrangement joins TRBV6-1 to TRBJ1-5; possibly TRBD1 for D (5 bases). In germline, CDR1 is MNHNS, CDR2 SASEGT. Trimming cost V 7 bases and J 7 bases, with 17 bases left between them. CDR3 length equals 14 residues. The CDR3 reads CASTEGRGGQPQHF. In DNA, the CDR3 is TGTGCCAGCACCGAGGGGCGAGGCGGCCAGCCCCAGCATTTT.

There are a few counts of this clonotype. The V and J genes are TRBV10-1 and TRBJ2-5, with D perhaps TRBD1 (6 bases). Per the germline V gene, CDR1 is WNHNN and CDR2 is SYGVQD (reference sequence). V shed 6 bases and J shed 2 bases, with 25 bases lying between them. The CDR3 length is 18 residues. The DNA of the CDR3 is TGCGCCAGCAGGACACGCGGACAGACCGGCAAAATGCAAGAGACCCAGTACTTC. Translating it yields CASRTRGQTGKMQETQYF.

V usage is TRBV28 and J usage is TRBJ2-2; D gene ambiguous. V lost 4 bases and J 5 bases, leaving 11 bases between the germline ends. The CDR3 has 14 residues. CDR1 is MDHEN and CDR2 is SYDVKM in the germline V gene. The CDR3 here is CASSSPVGTGELFF. CDR3 nucleotides: TGTGCCAGCAGTTCTCCGGTGGGGACCGGGGAGCTGTTTTTT.

For this clonotype: A much larger clone differs by one base, so this may be a read error. The rearrangement joins TRBV12-3 or TRBV12-4 to TRBJ1-1, with D hard to call. The length of the CDR3 is 11 residues. CDR3 residues: CGSKGDVKAFF. DNA for the CDR3: TGTGGCAGCAAGGGAGATGTAAAAGCTTTCTTT.

This clonotype showed up just once. Since a much larger clone is just one base distant, this may be a read error. This chain connects TRBV11-1 to TRBJ2-2, with D tentatively TRBD2 (5 bases). V lost 5 bases and J lost 2, with 12 bases in between. This CDR3 region has 15 residues. Germline V gene lookup returns CDR1 SGHAT and CDR2 FQDESV (reference sequence). CDR3 sequence: CASSLSGANTGELFF. CDR3 in DNA: TGTGCCAGCAGCCTCAGCGGAGCCAACACCGGGGAGCTGTTTTTT.

In this sample, this clonotype turned up a few times. The gene calls are TRBV18 and TRBJ2-7; D gene unclear. Germline V gene sequence: CDR1 KGHSH, CDR2 LQKENI. Trimming shortened V by 2 bases and J by 0 bases, and 14 bases separated the two germline ends. This CDR3 is 16 amino acids long. In DNA, the CDR3 is TGTGCCAGCTCACCAGGAGTGCTCGGAGCCTCCTACGAGCAGTACTTC. It codes for CASSPGVLGASYEQYF.

This clonotype was counted ten times or more. The CDR3 region has the DNA TGTGCCAGCAGTCCACCCCCCCCAGGGATGGGCGAGCAGTACTTC. It yields the protein CASSPPPPGMGEQYF. The V call is TRBV28, the J call TRBJ2-7, with D possibly being TRBD1 (5 bases). The CDR3 consists of 15 residues. Germline CDR1 MDHEN, CDR2 SYDVKM. V was trimmed by 5 bases and J by 6 bases, leaving 20 bases between them.

This rearrangement joins TRBV12-3 or TRBV12-4 to TRBJ1-1, with no clear D. The CDR3 runs to 13 residues. Trimming pared 1 base from V and 6 bases from J, leaving 9 bases between. The CDR3 is CASSLGGVSEAFF. Written as DNA, the CDR3 is TGTGCCAGCAGTTTAGGCGGTGTCTCTGAAGCTTTCTTT.

The chain joins TRBV6-2 or TRBV6-3 to TRBJ1-3; tentatively, D is TRBD1 (5 bases). This CDR3 region has 17 residues. V lost 2 bases to trimming and J lost 0 bases, with 14 bases between them. The germline CDR1 and CDR2 sequences are MNHEY and SVGEGT. The DNA of the CDR3 is TGTGCCAGCAGTTACGGGGGATTTGGCATCTCTGGAAACACCATATATTTT. Its protein is CASSYGGFGISGNTIYF.

This clonotype has only a few counts. J is TRBJ2-7 and V is TRBV7-9; tentatively, D is TRBD1 (6 bases). CDR1 is SEHNR and CDR2 is FQNEAQ in the germline V gene (reference sequence). Trimming shortened V by 5 bases and J by 10 bases, and 15 bases separated the two germline ends. The CDR3 covers 12 residues. CDR3 sequence reads: CASSLTGFDQYF. The CDR3 region has the DNA TGTGCCAGCAGCCTGACAGGTTTCGACCAGTACTTC.

J is TRBJ2-7 and V is TRBV14, with D hard to call. The germline V and J ends were trimmed by 1 base and 6 bases, with 4 bases remaining between them. This CDR3 is built from 11 residues. From germline, CDR1 is SGHDN and CDR2 FVKESK. This CDR3 is CASSQGLEQYF. The CDR3 nucleotides read TGTGCCAGCAGCCAAGGTCTCGAGCAGTACTTC. The full variable domain, in which reference TRBV14 and TRBJ2-7 provide the parts outside the CDR3, is EAGVTQFPSHSVIEKGQTVTLRCDPISGHDNLYWYRRVMGKEIKFLLHFVKESKQDESGMPNNRFLAERTGGTYSTLKVQPAELEDSGVYFCASSQGLEQYFGPGTRLTVT.

The CDR3 bases are TGTGCCAGCAGTTCCCCCGGCCTGGGGAGAGGGGGGGCCCCCGGGGAGCTGTTTTTT. This encodes CASSSPGLGRGGAPGELFF. V is TRBV28 and J is TRBJ2-2, with TRBD2 as a possible D gene (7 bases). Trimming removed 4 bases at V and 6 bases at J, with 27 bases between. CDR1 and CDR2 (germline): MDHEN, SYDVKM. The CDR3 has 19 amino acids.

This clonotype was counted at least ten times. The rearrangement uses TRBV5-1 and TRBJ1-1; a possible D gene is TRBD1 (5 bases). CDR1 SGHRS and CDR2 YFSETQ come from the germline V gene. This CDR3 is 14 amino acids long. Trimming removed 1 base from V and 5 bases from J, with 12 bases in between. The CDR3 reads CASSLQTDPTEAFF. The CDR3 coding sequence is TGCGCCAGCAGCTTGCAGACAGATCCGACTGAAGCTTTCTTT.

This clonotype turned up a few times. This rearrangement joins TRBV27 to TRBJ2-2; no clear D. The germline V and J ends were trimmed by 5 bases and 1 base, with 14 bases remaining between them. CDR1 and CDR2 from the germline V gene are MNHEY and SMNVEV (reference sequence). This CDR3 spans 16 amino acids. The CDR3 region is CASSTHQGLNTGELFF. The CDR3 DNA is TGTGCCAGCAGTACCCACCAAGGGCTGAACACCGGGGAGCTGTTTTTT.